This T cell receptor beta chain was sequenced for a study of cytomegalovirus exposure and HLA in healthy donors listed by TCRdb under 2017. About the full investigation: In an earlier analysis of about 560 of the donors, 250 to 300 Gb of sequence data and some 100 million unique TCR beta sequences from about 179 million T cells were reported. In a later analysis, previously published TCR beta repertoires from several hundred donors were re-analyzed and high-resolution HLA genotyping was added so that TCR occurrence patterns could be studied. An early release covering roughly 580 HLA-typed donors comprised around 300 gigabases of sequencing data and 65 million to 100 million unique TCR sequences. High-throughput TCR immunosequencing, statistical association of individual TCRs with disease status, and machine learning were combined to predict cytomegalovirus infection status. The aim of the study was to test whether cataloging public T cell receptors could identify signatures of past pathogen exposure. Of the 300 to 500 genotyped donors, approximately 80% were placed in the genetic ancestry cluster associated with self-reported Caucasian donors. All discovery cohort repertoires had been generated on a single sequencing platform. HLA typing included class I and class II loci at four-digit resolution. Donor age, sex, ethnicity and CMV serostatus were compiled together with the repertoire data. An earlier analysis of 500 to 750 of the donors applied high-throughput TCR beta sequencing to assess whether each TCR beta V gene segment acted as functional or pseudogenic. Using immunosequencing, the study profiled T cell repertoires from around 670 subjects and related those repertoires to cytomegalovirus serostatus. Four to six DR-DQ haplotypes were handled as single units for association and clustering, since linkage in the cohort was strong. Across approximately 420 genotyped donors of the cohort, an average of roughly 250,000 unique TCR beta nucleotide sequences per donor were sequenced, and 15% to 20% of those sequences were non-productive. Typing coverage differed by locus: A, B, C, DRB1 and DQB1 were typed in roughly 629-640 donors, DQA1 in 500 to 550, DPA1 in roughly 590, and DPB1 in around 440. Rather than drawing on any new phenotypic data, the later analysis identified candidate immune exposures from TCR beta sequences and the way those sequences occurred across donors. A later genetic analysis used genome-wide SNP genotypes for about 65% of the 666 donors, treating that subset as a discovery cohort. In addition to the first cohort of about 650 subjects, a separate validation cohort of about 120 different subjects was used. Paper-wide results and their limitations: A later analysis reported that several top co-occurrence clusters appeared linked to parvovirus B19, influenza, CMV and Epstein-Barr virus. According to a later genetic analysis, donors in an Asian-associated ancestry cluster had fewer N-insertions in productive TCRs than the roughly 660-donor mean. A further reported finding was that TCR beta sequences accurately predicted the HLA-A and HLA-B alleles for most subjects in the first cohort. Most TCR sequences were seen in very few donors, while some public TCRs were found in many individuals. Specific HLA alleles were associated with more than 15,000 TCR beta sequences at a false discovery rate of 0.05 in a later analysis. The authors suggested that the approach could potentially be extended to other disease states and immunological phenotypes. A later analysis found that TCR association rates varied across HLA loci, with DRB1 alleles showing the most associated TCRs and HLA-C alleles the fewest. Correlated functional status among segregating V segments might be attributable to linkage disequilibrium, but an unknown experimental factor could not be ruled out. A later analysis found that HLA-associated TCR beta chains were more clonally expanded and had lower generation probabilities than equally common non-associated chains. A few of the identified cytomegalovirus-associated TCR beta chains were confirmed in vitro to be specific for cytomegalovirus antigens. Because the 87-base-pair reads could not distinguish some IMGT-functional V segments, including TRBV6-2 and TRBV6-3, those segments were excluded. Because counts were too low, seventeen rarely observed V segments, including chromosome 9 orphons, were excluded from the earlier analysis of a few hundred of the donors. Strong co-occurrence of HLA alleles, especially DR and DQ, made assigning TCR associations to individual alleles difficult. Broadly in line with IMGT annotations, most TCR beta V segments showed up in productive rearrangements about 90% or about 30% of the time in an earlier analysis of roughly 590 of the donors. Because HLA typing was unavailable for some donors at each locus, only the typed subset was used in association tests. For the cohort, immune exposure information was limited to CMV serostatus. This cohort had only TCR beta chains sequenced, and the lack of alpha or paired-chain data limited which features could be detected. A later genetic analysis associated a missense DCLRE1C variant with V-gene and J-gene trimming of TCR beta chains, and an independent cohort replicated the association. In the study, approximately 160 TCR beta chains were listed as associated with cytomegalovirus. A cluster of highly shared sequence variants was judged likely to be a technical artifact of the sequencing pipeline. Cytomegalovirus status was reported to be diagnosed by the classifier with high specificity and sensitivity in both the original and validation cohorts. Sequencing depth was assumed to be roughly uniform across donors in the presence/absence analyses, though that assumption may not hold. According to a later analysis, most CMV-associated TCR beta chains appeared to be HLA-restricted, and the HLA associations seemed to be driven largely by CMV exposure.

The library was obtained by the immunoSEQ multiplex PCR assay. For the multiplex PCR, a mixture combining 60 forward primers for TCR Vbeta segments and 13 reverse primers for TCR Jbeta segments was used. The CDR3 region of rearranged TCR beta genes was amplified from genomic DNA with a multiplex PCR assay. On the Illumina HiSeq System, the amplified TCR beta libraries were sequenced as 87-base-pair reads. As for the original processing: A later analysis tallied around 82 million unique TCR beta chains across the 700 or so repertoires, and some 12 million of those chains were shared by two or more donors. Raw reads were error-corrected and collapsed into unique sequences by a nearest-neighbor algorithm in which closely related sequences were merged to remove PCR and sequencing errors. Alignment of CDR3 sequences to IMGT reference sequences was used to assign V, D and J gene segments. Each retained sequence needed at least a six-nucleotide match to both a V gene segment and a J gene segment. A rearrangement was called productive if the CDR3 had no stop codons and remained in frame with V and J, and every other rearrangement was called non-productive. CDR3 was defined by IMGT convention, running from the second conserved V-encoded cysteine to the conserved J-encoded phenylalanine. In an earlier analysis of just under 600 of the donors, sequences lacking an unambiguous match to a single V gene segment were excluded. An earlier analysis of fewer than 750 of the donors called V segments functional above 56.7% productive rearrangements and segregating when the between-donor standard deviation exceeded 5%. To diagnose cytomegalovirus status from the catalog of TCR beta chain sequences, a statistical classification framework was built. A later analysis assigned V and J genes by comparing TCR nucleotide sequences with IMGT/GENE-DB human TR gene sequences. Using the TCRdist pipeline, a later analysis assigned CDR3 sequences along with most-parsimonious VDJ recombination scenarios. In a later analysis, every TCR beta chain was defined by the combination of its CDR3 amino acid sequence and its V-gene family, and reads without a unique V-gene family were dropped. A later analysis removed several hundred highly shared, low-generation-probability nucleotide sequences to deal with suspected cross-contamination and a sequencing artifact. For each public chain, a later analysis derived a clonal expansion index from normalized ranks of inferred template counts within each repertoire. A later analysis computed generation probabilities with a VDJ recombination model fitted to out-of-frame rearrangements, and checked the results against IGoR. In a later analysis, hypergeometric tests were used to score TCR-TCR, TCR-HLA and TCR-CMV co-occurrence, with a repertoire-size bias correction applied to TCR pairs. To estimate false discovery rates, a later analysis permuted the HLA or CMV assignments 20 times. In a later analysis, co-occurring TCRs were grouped using DBSCAN, with TCRdist sequence similarity added in when clustering inside HLA-allele-positive subsets. Repertoires with fewer than 30,000 or more than 120,000 public chains were left out of co-occurrence clustering, as were a handful of repertoires with anomalous nucleotide sharing. Here the immuneACCESS table is served through TCRdb, limited to in-frame sequences with V and J called. Missing clones are a known gap in these copies; in checked studies unresolved V genes cover under half, and the rest lacks a known reason. From that table come the V and J calls and clone size; the DNA was used to work out D and trimming. The sample yields some 160,000 clones; around 84% were counted once. 2.5% of the sample is held by the ten biggest clonotypes.

Concerning this clone: Its antigen specificity is not known. Per-base quality was not reported, and no clone a single base away is much larger than it.

The cohort comprised more than 550 healthy bone marrow donors. All cohort members were sampled while nominally healthy, although unrecorded immune exposures were likely present. The donor tested CMV seronegative, placing the donor among the 300 to 400 seronegative members of the cohort. Every donor gave a peripheral blood sample, and the peripheral blood mononuclear cells from that sample were used for TCR beta sequencing. The Qiagen DNeasy Blood Extraction Kit was used to extract genomic DNA from the blood cell samples. The CDR3 has 17 amino acids, counting the end cysteine and phenylalanine. The CDR3 DNA has 51 bases and is translated from base 1. V and J are trimmed by 4 bases and 3 bases, and the gene matches miss 13 bases of the junction. CDR1 and CDR2 (SGDLS, YYNGEE) derive from the germline V gene.

The sequence was obtained from a boy aged 2 to 9 in good health and CMV-seronegative. Sequencing was done on a sample of PBMCs. The chain couples TRBV9 to TRBJ1-1; TRBD1 aligns with 9 central bases. The CDR3 protein: CASSRTGAVDLDTEAFF. The DNA reads as follows: TGTGCCAGCAGCAGGACAGGGGCGGTCGATTTGGACACTGAAGCTTTCTTT.